This entry concerns a single T cell receptor beta chain. The antigen is not known. A universal primer site and UMIs were added as TCR cDNA was made by 5'RACE template switching. TCRdb re-called the 5' RACE reads with MiXCR, one entry per CDR3 protein. The sample contains under 700,000 distinct CDR3 sequences, around 17% of which appear only once. CDR1 and CDR2 from the germline V gene are SGHVS and FQNEAQ. The junction had 5 bases not matched to a gene; V was cut back by 2 bases and J by 3 bases. CDR3 length: 17 amino acids. The record originates from a study of T cells after yellow fever vaccination. Study observations and caveats: Post-booster repertoires contained most primary-vaccination clones again (almost 97% CD4, approximately 86% CD8). Of the clonotypes, a small share occurred in both CD4 and CD8 compartments. High-abundance clonotypes from the bulk population could contaminate FACS-sorted repertoires.

V is TRBV7-8 and J is TRBJ2-5, with 14 bases matching TRBD2. The origin of this receptor is a man younger than 30 who received the YFV17D yellow fever vaccine. Material: PBMCs, obtained about 5 days after the first yellow fever vaccination. Here the CDR3 DNA reads TGTGCCAGCAGCTTACTCGGACTAGCGGGGGGTAAAGAGACCCAGTACTTC. The encoded protein is CASSLLGLAGGKETQYF.